Listed below are T cell receptor beta chains from one sample, sequenced in a study of CD8 T cells in ankylosing spondylitis. TCRdb itself ran the 5' RACE reads through MiXCR, one entry per CDR3 protein. The profile covers under 300,000 distinct CDR3 sequences, with over 15% appearing a single time and roughly 34% taken by the ten largest. Sequencing used blood, either unsorted or a sorted T cell fraction (not recorded which). These receptors originate from a male donor with ankylosing spondylitis or in good health (not recorded which). The CDR3 runs from the conserved cysteine through the conserved F or W. Fields, in order: J gene, clone size, CDR3 length, D gene, V gene, CDR3 DNA, CDR3 protein. D genes are given only for firm matches. Part of the rows lack a size; the others show once, few, many or a class for expanded clones.

>TRBJ2-5|-|13|-|TRBV29-1
TGCAGCGTTGACCAGGGTCGGCTAGAGACCCAGTACTTC
CSVDQGRLETQYF
>TRBJ1-2|-|15|-|TRBV20-1
TGCAGTGCTAGAGCAGTACAGGAACCATACTATGGCTACACCTTC
CSARAVQEPYYGYTF
>TRBJ2-7|few|14|TRBD1|TRBV20-1
TGCAGTGCTAGACTCGGACAGGACCCCTACGAGCAGTACTTC
CSARLGQDPYEQYF
>TRBJ2-2|few|14|-|TRBV7-2
TGTGCCAGCAGCTCGGACCTTAGAGAAGGGGAGCTGTTTTTT
CASSSDLREGELFF
>TRBJ2-3|few|15|-|TRBV12-3/TRBV12-4
TGTGCCAGCAGTTTAAGGGCAGGATCCTCAGATACGCAGTATTTT
CASSLRAGSSDTQYF
>TRBJ2-1|few|21|-|TRBV25-1
TGTGCCAGCAGTGGCCAGAGGAGAGCGATTCTGGGGGGAAGCTCCTACAATGAGCAGTTCTTC
CASSGQRRAILGGSSYNEQFF
>TRBJ1-1|-|16|-|TRBV11-2
TGTGCCAGCAGCTACCTGGGGGGCAGGGAGAACACTGAAGCTTTCTTT
CASSYLGGRENTEAFF
>TRBJ2-3|many|12|-|TRBV6-5
TGTGCCAGCAGTTATCAAGGCGATACGCAGTATTTT
CASSYQGDTQYF
>TRBJ2-5|-|13|-|TRBV7-9
TGTGCCAGCAGCTCCGCGCCCGAAGAGACCCAGTACTTC
CASSSAPEETQYF
>TRBJ1-5|-|15|TRBD1|TRBV12-3/TRBV12-4
TGTGCCAGTACACCACAGGGGGCACGGAATCAGCCCCAGCATTTT
CASTPQGARNQPQHF
>TRBJ2-2|many|17|-|TRBV7-9
TGTGCCAGCAGCCACCGCAAGGGGCCGGTTCACACCGGGGAGCTGTTTTTT
CASSHRKGPVHTGELFF
>TRBJ2-7|-|14|-|TRBV27
TGTGCCAGCAGTTTTAGCGTGGGCAACTACGAGCAGTACTTC
CASSFSVGNYEQYF
>TRBJ2-7|-|17|-|TRBV27
TGTGCCAGCAGTTTCACAAAAGGACTAGGACAGGTCTACGAGCAGTACTTC
CASSFTKGLGQVYEQYF
>TRBJ2-3|many|12|TRBD2|TRBV12-3/TRBV12-4
TGTGCCTCCCTAGCGGTGCGAAATACGCAGTATTTT
CASLAVRNTQYF
>TRBJ2-2|-|15|-|TRBV6-2/TRBV6-3
TGTGCCAGCAGTTACTCGCCTAGCGACACCGGGGAGCTGTTTTTT
CASSYSPSDTGELFF
>TRBJ2-1|few|13|TRBD1|TRBV6-1
TGTGCCAGCACCAATGGGGACAGCAATGAGCAGTTCTTC
CASTNGDSNEQFF
>TRBJ2-1|few|12|-|TRBV7-2
TGTGCCAGCAGCTTTGGCCTCAATGAGCAGTTCTTC
CASSFGLNEQFF
>TRBJ2-2|-|15|-|TRBV2
TGTGCCAGCAGTGGAGGGCAGGAGAACACCGGGGAGCTGTTTTTT
CASSGGQENTGELFF
>TRBJ2-3|-|15|-|TRBV4-3
TGCGCCAGCAGCCAAGGGGTCCAAGGAACAGATACGCAGTATTTT
CASSQGVQGTDTQYF
>TRBJ2-7|-|18|TRBD1|TRBV11-1
TGTGCCAGCAGCTTACCAATAAGGACAGGGGGTATTGGTTACGAGCAGTACTTC
CASSLPIRTGGIGYEQYF
>TRBJ1-2|-|16|TRBD1|TRBV27
TGTGCCAGCAGTCCTCGACCGACAGGGGTGGGGCATGGCTACACCTTC
CASSPRPTGVGHGYTF
>TRBJ1-1|few|13|TRBD1|TRBV27
TGTGCCAGCAGTGCAGGGGGAGGGACTGAAGCTTTCTTT
CASSAGGGTEAFF
>TRBJ2-5|few|9|-|TRBV21-1
TGTGGTCCGATGGAGACCCAGTACTTC
CGPMETQYF
>TRBJ2-3|-|16|TRBD2|TRBV4-3
TGCGCCAGCGGGACTAGTCACCCGACCTTCACAGATACGCAGTATTTT
CASGTSHPTFTDTQYF
>TRBJ2-7|-|14|-|TRBV28
TGTGCCAGCAGACCCGTTGTTGGGGGCGGCGAGCAGTACTTC
CASRPVVGGGEQYF
>TRBJ2-7|few|14|TRBD2|TRBV4-1
TGCGCCAGCAGCGGCGGGAGGGCCTCCTACGAGCAGTACTTC
CASSGGRASYEQYF
>TRBJ1-2|few|13|-|TRBV25-1
TGTGCCAGCAGTGTGGAGACAGACTATGGCTACACCTTC
CASSVETDYGYTF
>TRBJ1-1|few|12|-|TRBV29-1
TGCAGCGTTGAAAGAGCAACCCCTGAAGCTTTCTTT
CSVERATPEAFF
>TRBJ1-1|-|19|-|TRBV4-1
TGCGCCAGCAGCCAAGTTAGACGAAGTTGGGGGACCTGGGGCACTGAAGCTTTCTTT
CASSQVRRSWGTWGTEAFF
>TRBJ2-7|-|16|-|TRBV4-1
TGCGCCAGCAGCCCTAATAATGCCGGGGGCATAGACGAGCAGTACTTC
CASSPNNAGGIDEQYF